This T cell receptor (beta chain) was sequenced for a study of graft-versus-host responses after intestinal transplantation. Study background: Every transplant recipient was induced with anti-thymocyte globulin, then maintained on tacrolimus and steroids for about 3 years.

This CDR3 is built from 15 residues. V shed 2 bases, J shed 5 bases, and the junction held 6 bases outside the gene matches. Germline CDR1 GTSNPN, CDR2 SVGIG (reference sequence). About this clone itself: Its matching antigen is unknown.

Only in-frame clones appear in the TCRdb table, and some are missing; sequencing was by immunoSEQ multiplex PCR. The sample holds 140,000 or so clones; around 90% are singletons and the top ten take roughly 0.19%. Study outcomes and limitations: Analysis identified GvH clones in recipient marrow, with some appearing first in ileum or blood. Allografts carried high graft-versus-host to host-versus-graft clonal ratios in patients having graft-donor T cell macrochimerism. Peak GvH clone levels in circulation were associated with early post-transplant HvG declines.

V and J are TRBV30 and TRBJ1-6; 7 positions agree with TRBD1. This sample comprised unstimulated CD4+ T cells sorted from spleen or lymph node cells, obtained before intestinal transplant. The receptor comes from a human donor who received an intestinal transplant. The CDR3 bases are TGTGCCTGGAGTCGGGACAGCACAGATAATTCACCCCTCCACTTT. Protein: CAWSRDSTDNSPLHF. Using reference TRBV30 and TRBJ1-6 for the parts outside the CDR3, the full variable domain is SQTIHQWPATLVQPVGSPLSLECTVEGTSNPNLYWYRQAAGRGLQLLFYSVGIGQISSEVPQNLSASRPQDRQFILSSKKLLLSDSGFYLCAWSRDSTDNSPLHFGNGTRLTVT.